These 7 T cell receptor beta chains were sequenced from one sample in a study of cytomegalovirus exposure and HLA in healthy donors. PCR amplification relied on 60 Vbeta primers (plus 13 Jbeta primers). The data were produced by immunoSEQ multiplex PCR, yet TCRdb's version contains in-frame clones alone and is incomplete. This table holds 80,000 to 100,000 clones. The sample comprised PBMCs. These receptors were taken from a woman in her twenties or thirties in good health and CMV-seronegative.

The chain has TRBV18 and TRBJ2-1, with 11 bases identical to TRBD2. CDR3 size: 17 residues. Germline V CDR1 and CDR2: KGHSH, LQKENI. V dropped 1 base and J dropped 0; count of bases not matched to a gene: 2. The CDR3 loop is CASSPLTSGSSYNEQFF. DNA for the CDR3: TGTGCCAGCTCACCACTTACTAGCGGGAGCTCCTACAATGAGCAGTTCTTC.

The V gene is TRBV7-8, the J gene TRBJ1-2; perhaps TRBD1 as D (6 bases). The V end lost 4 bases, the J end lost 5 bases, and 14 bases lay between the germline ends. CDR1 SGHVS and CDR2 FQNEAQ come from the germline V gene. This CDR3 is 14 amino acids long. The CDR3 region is CASSSYWTAYGYTF. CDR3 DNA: TGTGCCAGCAGCTCTTACTGGACAGCTTATGGCTACACCTTC.

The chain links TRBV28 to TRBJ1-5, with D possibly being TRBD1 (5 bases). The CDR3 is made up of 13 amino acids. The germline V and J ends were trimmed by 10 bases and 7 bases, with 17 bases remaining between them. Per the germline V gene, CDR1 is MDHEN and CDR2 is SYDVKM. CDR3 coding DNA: TGTGCCACCGAAGATAGGGGTTACCAGCCCCAGCATTTT. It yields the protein CATEDRGYQPQHF. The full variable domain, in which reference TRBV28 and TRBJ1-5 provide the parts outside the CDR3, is DVKVTQSSRYLVKRTGEKVFLECVQDMDHENMFWYRQDPGLGLRLIYFSYDVKMKEKGDIPEGYSVSREKKERFSLILESASTNQTSMYLCATEDRGYQPQHFGDGTRLSIL.

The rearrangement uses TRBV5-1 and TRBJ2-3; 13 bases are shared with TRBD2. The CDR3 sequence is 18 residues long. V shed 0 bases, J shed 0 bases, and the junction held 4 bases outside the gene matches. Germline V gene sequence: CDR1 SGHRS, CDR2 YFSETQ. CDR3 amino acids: CASSLGTSGSSSTDTQYF. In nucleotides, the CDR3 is TGCGCCAGCAGCTTGGGGACTAGCGGGAGTTCTAGCACAGATACGCAGTATTTT.

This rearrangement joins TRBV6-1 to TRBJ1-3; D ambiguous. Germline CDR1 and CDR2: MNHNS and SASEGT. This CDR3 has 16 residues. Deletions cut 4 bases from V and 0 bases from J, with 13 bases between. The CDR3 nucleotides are TGTGCCAGCAGTGGAATCTGGGGAGGCTCTGGAAACACCATATATTTT. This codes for CASSGIWGGSGNTIYF.

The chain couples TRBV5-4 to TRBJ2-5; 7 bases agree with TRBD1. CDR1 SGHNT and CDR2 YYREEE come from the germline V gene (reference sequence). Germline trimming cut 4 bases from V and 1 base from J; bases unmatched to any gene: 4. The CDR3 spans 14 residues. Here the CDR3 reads CASSPGTVQETQYF. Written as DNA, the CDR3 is TGTGCCAGCAGCCCCGGGACAGTCCAAGAGACCCAGTACTTC.

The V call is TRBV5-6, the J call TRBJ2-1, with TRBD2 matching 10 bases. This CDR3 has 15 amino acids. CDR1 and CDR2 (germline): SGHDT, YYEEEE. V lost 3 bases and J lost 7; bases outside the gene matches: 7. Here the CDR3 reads CASSSLGLADNEQFF. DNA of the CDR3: TGTGCCAGCAGCTCCTTAGGACTAGCGGATAATGAGCAGTTCTTC.